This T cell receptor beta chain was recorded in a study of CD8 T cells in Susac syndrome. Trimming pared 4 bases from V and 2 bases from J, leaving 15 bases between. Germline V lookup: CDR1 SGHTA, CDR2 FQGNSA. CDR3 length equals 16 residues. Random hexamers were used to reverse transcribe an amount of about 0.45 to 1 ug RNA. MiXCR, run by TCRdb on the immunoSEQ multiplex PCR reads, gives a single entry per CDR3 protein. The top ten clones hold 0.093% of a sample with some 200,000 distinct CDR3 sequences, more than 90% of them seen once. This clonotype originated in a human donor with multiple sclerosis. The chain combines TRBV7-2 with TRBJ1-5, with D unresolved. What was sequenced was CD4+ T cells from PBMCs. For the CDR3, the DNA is TGTGCCAGCAGCTCGCGGGCCTTCGAGGGCAATCAGCCCCAGCATTTT. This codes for CASSSRAFEGNQPQHF.